The 19 T cell receptor beta chains below were found in one sample sequenced in a study of human T cells and chemical hapten exposure. TCRdb passed the RACE reads through MiXCR, listing each CDR3 protein once. The data show 300,000 to 450,000 distinct CDR3 sequences, approximately 5% seen once. Time point given: patch test 1, 2 weeks after DPC sensitization. Specified treatment: therapeutic diphenylcyclopropenone sensitization with weekly scalp DPC. The sequencing here drew on whole blood, taken in connection with sensitization to the hapten diphenylcyclopropenone (DPC). The receptors derive from a woman aged 45-65 years with alopecia areata. Some clones in this sample may be carry-over from other donors' samples.

This clonotype showed up many times. This chain joins TRBV6-2 or TRBV6-3 and TRBJ2-7; D might be TRBD2 (6 bases). V shed 2 bases and J shed 6 bases, with 14 bases lying between them. The CDR3 loop spans 14 amino acids. Germline CDR1 and CDR2: MNHEY and SVGEGT. The chain's CDR3 is CASSYAFWGGEQYF. The DNA of the CDR3 is TGTGCCAGCAGTTACGCCTTTTGGGGAGGCGAGCAGTACTTC.

V gene TRBV10-3 combines with J gene TRBJ1-2, with TRBD1 identical over 7 bases. There are 13 residues in the CDR3. V gave up 8 bases and J gave up 2 bases; unmatched junction bases: 5. The germline CDR1 and CDR2 sequences are ENHRY and SYGVKD. For the CDR3, the DNA is TGTGCCATCGGGGGGGGACAGAACTATGGCTACACCTTC. Translation gives CAIGGGQNYGYTF.

V is TRBV10-3 and J is TRBJ2-7; 8 positions match TRBD1. The CDR3 has 16 residues. Germline V gene sequence: CDR1 ENHRY, CDR2 SYGVKD. With 2 bases clipped from V and 9 bases from J, the junction kept 15 bases outside the gene matches. In nucleotides, the CDR3 is TGTGCCATCAGTGAGCCGACTGGACAGGGTAGGATAAGGCAGTACTTC. Its protein is CAISEPTGQGRIRQYF.

This clonotype has a count of ten or more. This chain links TRBV11-2 with TRBJ2-3; D ambiguous. Germline V gene data show CDR1 as SGHAT and CDR2 as FQNNGV. This CDR3 is 15 amino acids long. Trimming removed 3 bases from V and 3 bases from J, with 13 bases in between. The CDR3 here is CASSFFRTVTDTQYF. In DNA, the CDR3 is TGTGCCAGCAGCTTTTTTCGGACCGTAACAGATACGCAGTATTTT.

This clonotype has ten or more counts. V usage is TRBV3-1 and J usage is TRBJ1-4, with D maybe TRBD1 (6 bases). CDR1 is LGHDT, CDR2 YNNKEL, per germline (reference sequence). This CDR3 is 14 amino acids long. Between the trimmed V and J ends, which lost 11 bases and 0 bases, there was a span of 13 bases. The CDR3, as DNA: TGTGCCGCCCGGGACACCGCAACTAATGAAAAACTGTTTTTT. It specifies CAARDTATNEKLFF.

This clonotype has a count of ten or more. This chain links TRBV13 with TRBJ2-7; TRBD1 agrees at 8 bases. There are 14 residues in the CDR3. Germline loops: CDR1 PRHDT, CDR2 FYEKMQ (reference sequence). Germline trimming cut 0 bases from V and 4 bases from J; bases unmatched to any gene: 2. The CDR3 DNA reads TGTGCCAGCAGCTTAGGCAGGGGGCGGTACGAGCAGTACTTC. Translating gives CASSLGRGRYEQYF.

The table lists this clonotype with a few counts. The chain has TRBV3-1 and TRBJ2-7, with D perhaps being TRBD1 or TRBD2 (6 bases each). In germline, CDR1 is LGHDT, CDR2 YNNKEL (reference sequence). V was pared by 6 bases and J by 4 bases, with 13 bases between. This CDR3 is built from 13 residues. The CDR3 bases are TGTGCCAGCAGTAACGGGGGCCCTTACGAGCAGTACTTC. As protein: CASSNGGPYEQYF.

This clonotype turned up a few times. Germline is not matched at one junction end, which may reflect a read error. CDR3 sequence (DNA): TGTGCCAGCAGCTTAGGGCGGGGGCCCCTGAACTTC. Translating it yields CASSLGRGPLNF. This rearrangement joins TRBV13 to TRBJ2-7, with D tentatively TRBD2 (7 bases). The CDR3 loop spans 12 amino acids. Per the germline V gene, CDR1 is PRHDT and CDR2 is FYEKMQ (reference sequence).

There are many counts of this clonotype. The chain combines TRBV24-1 with TRBJ2-3; D gene ambiguous. CDR1 is KGHDR, CDR2 SFDVKD, per germline. The V end was cut by 3 bases, the J end by 0 bases, with 6 bases between. The CDR3 contains 14 residues. The CDR3 coding sequence is TGTGCCACCAGTGATGCCCGGAGCACAGATACGCAGTATTTT. Amino acid sequence: CATSDARSTDTQYF.

This clonotype was seen ten or more times. The V gene is TRBV12-3 or TRBV12-4, the J gene TRBJ2-6; D not certain. The V and J ends lost 8 bases and 0 bases respectively, with 11 bases between them. This CDR3 is built from 15 residues. The CDR3 sequence is CASRRIGSGANVLTF. CDR3 DNA: TGTGCCAGCCGTCGGATTGGCTCTGGGGCCAACGTCCTGACTTTC.

This clonotype was observed a few times. The chain combines TRBV3-1 with TRBJ1-2; 8 positions match TRBD1. This CDR3 region has 16 residues. After removal of 0 bases from V and 4 bases from J, the junction contained 7 bases not matched to a gene. In germline, CDR1 is LGHDT, CDR2 YNNKEL (reference sequence). CDR3 sequence (DNA): TGTGCCAGCAGCCAAGATGTGGCAGGGGGCGCCTATGGCTACACCTTC. Its translation: CASSQDVAGGAYGYTF.

The rearrangement links TRBV2 to TRBJ2-7; weak D call: TRBD1 (5 bases). Germline V gene data show CDR1 as SNHLY and CDR2 as FYNNEI. The CDR3 runs 13 residues. V gave up 9 bases and J gave up 2 bases, with 14 bases separating them. The CDR3 here is CASNKGMAYEQYF. The CDR3 DNA sequence: TGTGCCAGTAATAAGGGGATGGCCTACGAGCAGTACTTC.

There are many counts of this clonotype. The junction does not match germline at one end; this may be a read error. In nucleotides, the CDR3 is TGCGCCAGCAGTAGCGGGGGCACAGATACGCAGTATTTT. It specifies CASSSGGTDTQYF. J is TRBJ2-3 and V is TRBV7-2; 8 nucleotides match TRBD2. The CDR3 consists of 13 residues. The germline V gene encodes CDR1 SGHTA and CDR2 FQGNSA.

This clonotype appeared a few times. The CDR3 nucleotides read TGTGCCAGCAGTCTCAGGACTAGCGGGAGGGCCAATGAGCAGTTCTTC. Amino acids: CASSLRTSGRANEQFF. The chain couples TRBV12-3 or TRBV12-4 to TRBJ2-1; TRBD2 matches 15 bases. CDR3 length: 16 residues. The V gene end was trimmed by 5 bases and the J gene end by 6 bases; junction bases not matched to a gene: 5.

This clonotype occurred a few times. V and J are TRBV4-3 and TRBJ2-4, with D possibly matching TRBD1 (5 bases). The CDR3 is 15 amino acids. Trimming pared 5 bases from V and 0 bases from J, leaving 11 bases between. CDR1 and CDR2 (germline): LGHNA, YSLEER. The CDR3 DNA follows: TGCGCCAGCAGCGAAGGACACCTAGCCAAAAACATTCAGTACTTC. Residues: CASSEGHLAKNIQYF.

At least ten counts were recorded for this clonotype. The chain couples TRBV7-9 to TRBJ1-1, with D possibly TRBD1 on 6 matching bases. The CDR3 extends over 15 amino acids. Germline V gene data show CDR1 as SEHNR and CDR2 as FQNEAQ (reference sequence). V was trimmed by 5 bases and J by 2 bases, leaving 15 bases between them. The CDR3 region is CASSLDGQTNTEAFF. In nucleotides, the CDR3 is TGTGCCAGCAGCCTAGACGGACAGACCAACACTGAAGCTTTCTTT.

The CDR3 DNA reads TGCAGCGTTGAAGATCGGGGGGATGGCTACACCTTC. Amino acids: CSVEDRGDGYTF. This chain uses TRBV29-1 with TRBJ1-2; the D gene is possibly TRBD1 (5 bases). The CDR3 is 12 residues long. Germline loops: CDR1 SQVTM, CDR2 ANQGSEA. V dropped 0 bases and J dropped 6 bases, with 8 bases sitting between them.

This clonotype has ten or more counts. V and J are TRBV5-1 and TRBJ1-1; D remains unclear. The CDR3 runs 13 residues. CDR1 SGHRS and CDR2 YFSETQ come from the germline V gene. Trimming took 0 bases from V and 5 from J, leaving 8 bases between them. The CDR3 here is CASSLGAGTEAFF. The CDR3 DNA reads as TGCGCCAGCAGCTTGGGGGCCGGGACTGAAGCTTTCTTT. The full variable domain, completed using reference TRBV5-1 and TRBJ1-1, is KAGVTQTPRYLIKTRGQQVTLSCSPISGHRSVSWYQQTPGQGLQFLFEYFSETQRNKGNFPGRFSGRQFSNSRSEMNVSTLELGDSALYLCASSLGAGTEAFFGQGTRLTVV.

In this sample, this clonotype turned up a few times. This sequence joins TRBV20-1 and TRBJ2-3, with TRBD2 matching over 7 bases. The CDR3 is made up of 14 amino acids. Germline V gene data show CDR1 as DFQATT and CDR2 as SNEGSKA (reference sequence). V was clipped by 7 bases and J by 2 bases; unmatched bases: 9. The CDR3 coding sequence is TGCAGTGTTACGCGGGGGTACGACACAGATACGCAGTATTTT. Its protein product is CSVTRGYDTDTQYF.